Shown below are 13 T cell receptor beta chains from a single sample sequenced in a study of T cells in women clearing cervical HPV infection. Clones were sequenced by immunoSEQ multiplex PCR, and TCRdb holds only the in-frame ones, with some missing. The sample's table shows about 35,000 clones. Source material: blood buffy coat. The receptors stem from a woman between 18 and 75 years old with a cervical HPV16 infection that either progressed to CIN3+ or cleared (not recorded which).

Turning to this clone: Sequencing ends 3 residues short of the CDR3 end; the germline J gene provides the rest. The chain has TRBV19 and TRBJ1-2, with D perhaps TRBD1 (5 bases). The CDR3 covers 12 residues. From germline, CDR1 is LNHDA and CDR2 SQIVND (reference sequence). V dropped 6 bases and J dropped 5 bases, with 10 bases sitting between them. The CDR3 loop reads CASRQGNYGYTF. The covered CDR3 bases are TGTGCCAGTAGGCAGGGTAATTATGGC.

Points on this clone: The read stops 3 residues short of the end of the CDR3; the missing end is completed from the germline J gene. This rearrangement joins TRBV13 to TRBJ1-5, with D unresolved. Trimming left V 0 bases short and J 1 base short, with 7 bases between. CDR1 PRHDT and CDR2 FYEKMQ come from the germline V gene (reference sequence). This CDR3 contains 15 residues. The chain's CDR3 is CASSLGRGSNQPQHF. The sequenced CDR3 bases are TGTGCCAGCAGCTTAGGTCGCGGGAGCAATCAGCCC.

A remark on this clone: The CDR3 extends 3 residues past the end of the read, so its final part is completed from the germline J gene. The V call is TRBV11-2, the J call TRBJ2-2; TRBD2 agrees at 7 bases. CDR3 length: 15 amino acids. The ends lost 2 bases at V and 6 bases at J; junction bases unmatched: 6. Germline V CDR1 and CDR2: SGHAT, FQNNGV. The sequenced CDR3 bases are TGTGCCAGCAGCTTAATGCGCGGGGGTGCCGGGGAG. It encodes CASSLMRGGAGE. The whole CDR3 sequence reads CASSLMRGGAGELFF.

CDR3 bases read: TGCAGTGCTAGATATACGGGACTAGCGGGGGCCGACGAG. The encoded protein is CSARYTGLAGADE. The whole CDR3 is CSARYTGLAGADEQYF. The J gene is TRBJ2-7, the V gene TRBV20-1, with TRBD2 matching over 14 bases. The read ends 3 residues shy of where the CDR3 ends; the end is completed using the germline J gene. Germline V gene lookup returns CDR1 DFQATT and CDR2 SNEGSKA (reference sequence). The CDR3 has 16 amino acids. With 2 bases clipped from V and 5 bases from J, the junction kept 8 bases outside the gene matches.

On this clone itself: The read terminates 3 residues before the CDR3 end, so the remaining end is supplied by the germline J gene. V and J are TRBV20-1 and TRBJ1-2; 11 bases are shared with TRBD1. Germline CDR1 and CDR2: DFQATT and SNEGSKA (reference sequence). This CDR3 has 13 amino acids. V lost 5 bases to trimming and J lost 4 bases; unmatched junction nucleotides: 3. This chain's CDR3 is CSAGGQGAYGYTF. Incomplete CDR3 DNA: TGCAGTGCTGGCGGACAGGGGGCCTATGGC.

As for this clone: Read coverage stops 3 residues before the CDR3 terminus; the germline J gene supplies the remainder. The V call is TRBV6-1, the J call TRBJ2-3; TRBD1 agrees at 7 bases. This CDR3 is 14 amino acids long. From germline, CDR1 is MNHNS and CDR2 SASEGT. The sequenced part of the CDR3 DNA is TGTGCCAGCAGTGAACGACAGGGCGGTCAGCCG. This encodes CASSERQGGQP. The whole CDR3 protein reads CASSERQGGQPQYF.

Comments on this clone: The read falls 3 residues short of the CDR3 end, and the missing part is taken from the germline J gene. This chain links TRBV20-1 with TRBJ1-2; TRBD1 agrees at 8 bases. The germline V gene encodes CDR1 DFQATT and CDR2 SNEGSKA (reference sequence). The J segment lost 7 bases and the V segment lost 0 bases, leaving 4 bases of the junction unmatched. The CDR3 spans 13 residues. The CDR3 region is CSARDGTGGGYTF. Incomplete CDR3 DNA: TGCAGTGCTAGAGATGGGACAGGCGGTGGC.

About this clone itself: The sequenced fragment ends 3 residues before the CDR3 boundary, so the rest is inferred from the germline J gene. The chain employs TRBV6-2 or TRBV6-3 and TRBJ1-2; 7 bases are shared with TRBD1. The junction had 8 bases not matched to a gene; V was cut back by 6 bases and J by 4 bases. The length of the CDR3 is 14 residues. Germline V gene lookup returns CDR1 MNHEY and CDR2 SVGEGT. CDR3 DNA (partial): TGTGCCAGCAGCTTGACAGGGCTAGTCTATGGC. Protein sequence: CASSLTGLVYG. The CDR3 reads in full as CASSLTGLVYGYTF.

Note on this clone: The read ends 3 residues before the CDR3 terminus; that terminus is restored from the germline J gene. V gene TRBV20-1 combines with J gene TRBJ2-5; 8 nucleotides match TRBD2. The CDR3 runs 15 residues. CDR1 and CDR2 (germline): DFQATT, SNEGSKA (reference sequence). J was trimmed by 5 bases and V by 2 bases; bases with no gene match: 10. The sequenced part of the CDR3 DNA is TGCAGTGCTAGACCCCCGGGGGGGGGATGGGAGACC. Its protein is CSARPPGGGWET. The full CDR3 reads CSARPPGGGWETQYF.

A note on this clone: The CDR3 goes on 3 residues after the read ends, and that part is filled in from the germline J gene. The V and J genes are TRBV5-4 and TRBJ2-1; D is unresolved. CDR1 and CDR2 from the germline V gene are SGHNT and YYREEE (reference sequence). The CDR3 length is 16 residues. Trimming removed 2 bases at V and 4 bases at J, with 16 bases between. This CDR3 is CASSFETDFGYNEQFF. The covered CDR3 bases are TGTGCCAGCAGCTTCGAGACTGACTTCGGGTACAATGAG.

For this clone: The junction does not match germline at one end; this may be a read error. The CDR3 end is not reached by the read, which stops 3 residues before it; the germline J gene fills it in. The rearrangement uses TRBV4-2 and TRBJ1-4; TRBD1 might be the D (6 bases). CDR3 length equals 14 residues. CDR1 is LGHNA and CDR2 is YNFKEQ in the germline V gene. The CDR3 reads CASSHGQSNEKLFF. CDR3 DNA (partial): TGCGCCAGCAGCCATGGACAGTCTAATGAAAAA.

In the case of this clone: Sequencing ends 3 residues short of the CDR3 end; the germline J gene provides the rest. V and J are TRBV7-9 and TRBJ1-2; D remains unclear. The CDR3 consists of 15 residues. Germline CDR1 is SEHNR and CDR2 is FQNEAQ (reference sequence). CDR3 in amino acids: CASSIWTSDTDTYTF. The sequenced CDR3 bases are TGTGCCAGCAGCATCTGGACTAGCGACACAGATACC.

In regard to this clone: The CDR3 end is not reached by the read, which stops 3 residues before it; the germline J gene fills it in. At the DNA level, this CDR3 is encoded by other sequences in the same sample as well. The chain links TRBV19 to TRBJ1-3, with 7 nucleotides matching TRBD1. CDR1 LNHDA and CDR2 SQIVND come from the germline V gene (reference sequence). Trimming cost V 6 bases and J 3 bases; bases outside gene matches: 11. This CDR3 region has 16 residues. The covered CDR3 bases are TGTGCCAGTAGCCGACACCGGGACAGTAGTGGAAACACC. Encoded protein: CASSRHRDSSGNT. The entire CDR3 reads CASSRHRDSSGNTIYF.